These 27 T cell receptor beta chains were sequenced from one sample in a study of technical replicates of blood from four donors (dated by TCRdb to about 2017). The library was generated by the immunoSEQ multiplex PCR assay. TCRdb holds this immuneACCESS table with in-frame rearrangements only. Some clones are missing; in checked studies, unresolved V genes explain under half, and the rest has no known cause. Within this sample are approximately 81,000 clones, with 95% to 96% of them counted one time only. The top ten clonotypes cover 0.37% of the sample. The sequenced sample consisted of T cells isolated from PBMCs. Every receptor here comes from a human donor in good health.

The chain uses TRBV6-1 and TRBJ1-2, with a possible D match to TRBD1 (5 bases). This CDR3 contains 13 residues. CDR1 and CDR2 (germline): MNHNS, SASEGT. V lost 3 bases and J lost 4, with 9 bases in between. CDR3: CASSDGGGYGYTF. The CDR3 nucleotides are TGTGCCAGCAGTGATGGGGGGGGCTATGGCTACACCTTC.

The rearrangement uses TRBV4-2 and TRBJ2-3; 10 nucleotides match TRBD2. This CDR3 spans 16 amino acids. The V segment lost 3 bases and the J segment 6 bases; nucleotides outside the gene matches: 9. The V gene's germline CDR1 is LGHNA and CDR2 YNFKEQ. This CDR3 reads CASSQGLPGLADTQYF. DNA of the CDR3: TGTGCCAGCAGCCAGGGATTGCCGGGACTAGCGGATACGCAGTATTTT.

This rearrangement joins TRBV5-4 to TRBJ1-1; a weak D match, TRBD1 (6 bases). Germline lookup yields CDR1 SGHNT and CDR2 YYREEE (reference sequence). V lost 2 bases and J 11 bases, leaving 16 bases between the germline ends. This CDR3 spans 13 amino acids. CDR3 amino acids: CASSFTGSPGAFF. CDR3 DNA: TGTGCCAGCAGCTTTACAGGGAGCCCAGGGGCTTTCTTT.

The chain uses TRBV29-1 and TRBJ2-1; 9 positions agree with TRBD2. The germline gives CDR1 SQVTM, CDR2 ANQGSEA. V was clipped by 6 bases and J by 6 bases; unmatched bases: 3. The CDR3 runs to 12 residues. The CDR3: CSVETSGNEQFF. The CDR3 coding sequence is TGCAGCGTAGAGACTAGCGGCAATGAGCAGTTCTTC.

J is TRBJ1-5 and V is TRBV7-3, with 7 positions matching TRBD1. V lost 5 bases and J lost 6; bases outside the gene matches: 4. The CDR3 loop spans 13 amino acids. In germline, CDR1 is SGHTA, CDR2 FQGTGA. The CDR3 loop is CASSRDSSQPQHF. CDR3 bases: TGTGCCAGCAGCCGGGACAGTAGTCAGCCCCAGCATTTT.

V is TRBV2 and J is TRBJ1-4; unclear D gene. The V gene lost 4 bases and the J gene lost 10 bases, with 7 bases spanning the gap. Germline V gives CDR1 SNHLY, CDR2 FYNNEI. CDR3 length: 11 amino acids. In DNA form, the CDR3 reads TGTGCCAGCAGTGGGGAGTTAAAACTGTTTTTT. Translating it yields CASSGELKLFF.

The chain joins TRBV19 to TRBJ2-7; TRBD1 matches 11 bases. The CDR3 spans 15 residues. Trimming cost V 4 bases and J 3 bases; bases outside gene matches: 5. Germline V lookup: CDR1 LNHDA, CDR2 SQIVND (reference sequence). For the CDR3, the DNA is TGTGCCAGTAGTACAGGACAGGGGGCTTACTACGAGCAGTACTTC. Protein product: CASSTGQGAYYEQYF.

This clone has more than one count but fewer than ten. The CDR3 DNA is TGTGCCAGTAGTAGACAGAGTCCTGAAGCTTTCTTT. Protein: CASSRQSPEAFF. The rearrangement links TRBV19 to TRBJ1-1; a possible D gene is TRBD1 (5 bases). Germline V gene lookup returns CDR1 LNHDA and CDR2 SQIVND (reference sequence). The CDR3 consists of 12 residues. V dropped 4 bases and J dropped 6 bases, with 9 bases sitting between them.

The chain recombines TRBV11-2 with TRBJ2-2, with 9 bases aligning to TRBD2. V trimming: 2 bases; J trimming: 5 bases; junction bases outside the gene matches: 3. This CDR3 comprises 15 residues. The germline V gene encodes CDR1 SGHAT and CDR2 FQNNGV. The CDR3 bases are TGTGCCAGCAGCTTAATAGCGGGAGTAACCGGGGAGCTGTTTTTT. Amino acids: CASSLIAGVTGELFF.

The count of this clone is one. The chain is built from TRBV4-1 and TRBJ2-5, with a weak D call TRBD2 (6 bases). Trimming removed 1 base from V and 10 bases from J, with 13 bases in between. The germline gives CDR1 MGHRA, CDR2 YSYEKL. This CDR3 contains 13 residues. The DNA for the CDR3 is TGCGCCAGCAGCCAAGTTAGAGGGACTCGCCAGTACTTC. This gives the protein CASSQVRGTRQYF.

The J gene is TRBJ2-2, the V gene TRBV6-5, with 11 bases aligning to TRBD2. V shed 10 bases, J shed 6 bases, and the junction held 4 bases outside the gene matches. The V gene's germline CDR1 is MNHEY and CDR2 SVGAGI. The CDR3 runs to 13 residues. Here the CDR3 reads CATSLAGAGELFF. In nucleotides, the CDR3 is TGTGCCACTTCACTAGCGGGAGCCGGGGAGCTGTTTTTT.

The CDR3 is CASSLVRRASLYNEQFF. The CDR3 nucleotides are TGTGCCAGCAGCTTAGTAAGGCGGGCTTCCCTCTACAATGAGCAGTTCTTC. The rearrangement uses TRBV11-3 and TRBJ2-1; a possible D gene is TRBD2 (5 bases). The germline V gene encodes CDR1 SGHNT and CDR2 YENEEA. CDR3 length: 17 residues. Between the trimmed V and J ends, which lost 1 base and 3 bases, there was a span of 16 bases.

The rearrangement joins TRBV9 to TRBJ2-3, with TRBD2 matching 12 bases. After removal of 0 bases from V and 3 bases from J, the junction contained 5 bases not matched to a gene. The V gene's germline CDR1 is SGDLS and CDR2 YYNGEE. The CDR3 spans 17 residues. CDR3 protein: CASSVASGRALTDTQYF. The CDR3 DNA follows: TGTGCCAGCAGCGTAGCTAGCGGGAGGGCCCTAACAGATACGCAGTATTTT. The full variable domain, with the rest looked up from reference TRBV9 and TRBJ2-3, is DSGVTQTPKHLITATGQRVTLRCSPRSGDLSVYWYQQSLDQGLQFLIQYYNGEERAKGNILERFSAQQFPDLHSELNLSSLELGDSALYFCASSVASGRALTDTQYFGPGTRLTVL.

This chain links TRBV6-4 with TRBJ2-7, with D maybe TRBD1 (5 bases). The ends were cut back, 6 bases at V and 5 bases at J, with 14 bases in the middle. CDR1 MRHNA and CDR2 SNTAGT come from the germline V gene. The CDR3 consists of 13 residues. CDR3 DNA: TGTGCCAGCAGCCAGGGTGGGCCCCACGAGCAGTACTTC. As protein: CASSQGGPHEQYF.

This chain uses TRBV28 with TRBJ1-5; 7 nucleotides match TRBD1. Germline assignment: CDR1 MDHEN and CDR2 SYDVKM. V lost 7 bases to trimming and J lost 7 bases; unmatched junction nucleotides: 7. This CDR3 has 13 residues. This CDR3 is CASTKTGRQPQHF. The CDR3, as DNA: TGTGCCAGCACAAAGACAGGGCGGCAGCCCCAGCATTTT.

This rearrangement joins TRBV5-4 to TRBJ2-3; the D is unclear. There are 16 residues in the CDR3. V lost 2 bases and J lost 0, with 13 bases in between. Germline V gene sequence: CDR1 SGHNT, CDR2 YYREEE (reference sequence). The CDR3 DNA reads as TGTGCCAGCAGCTTACTCGGCGCGGCTAGCACAGATACGCAGTATTTT. Amino acid sequence: CASSLLGAASTDTQYF.

The chain joins TRBV30 to TRBJ1-5; 8 bases agree with TRBD1. Germline V gives CDR1 GTSNPN, CDR2 SVGIG (reference sequence). This CDR3 has 14 amino acids. V lost 5 bases and J lost 0; bases outside the gene matches: 3. The CDR3 here is CAWGTGYSNQPQHF. The CDR3 DNA sequence: TGTGCCTGGGGGACAGGTTATAGCAATCAGCCCCAGCATTTT.

The V gene is TRBV10-3, the J gene TRBJ1-1; 7 positions agree with TRBD1. Trimming took 7 bases from V and 5 from J; bases not matched to a gene: 7. The length of the CDR3 is 13 residues. Germline V gene lookup returns CDR1 ENHRY and CDR2 SYGVKD. CDR3 bases: TGTGCCATCACCGGAGACAGGGCTACTGAAGCTTTCTTT. Protein: CAITGDRATEAFF.

V usage is TRBV19 and J usage is TRBJ2-3; possible D gene TRBD2, 5 bases. V gave up 7 bases and J gave up 0 bases, with 14 bases separating them. In germline, CDR1 is LNHDA, CDR2 SQIVND (reference sequence). This CDR3 spans 15 amino acids. The chain's CDR3 is CASKVARTSTDTQYF. DNA for the CDR3: TGTGCCAGTAAGGTAGCGCGAACTAGCACAGATACGCAGTATTTT.

The V call is TRBV9, the J call TRBJ2-3; 12 bases map to TRBD2. The CDR3 has 18 residues. CDR1 is SGDLS, CDR2 YYNGEE, per germline. V lost 0 bases, J lost 5 bases, and 10 bases stayed unmatched. The CDR3 DNA sequence: TGTGCCAGCAGCGTAGCTACGGGGCTAGCGGGAGGGGTAGATACGCAGTATTTT. As protein: CASSVATGLAGGVDTQYF. Supplemented by reference TRBV9 and TRBJ2-3, the full variable domain reads DSGVTQTPKHLITATGQRVTLRCSPRSGDLSVYWYQQSLDQGLQFLIQYYNGEERAKGNILERFSAQQFPDLHSELNLSSLELGDSALYFCASSVATGLAGGVDTQYFGPGTRLTVL.

This chain links TRBV5-1 with TRBJ2-3, with a tentative D call TRBD2 (5 bases). Germline V gene data show CDR1 as SGHRS and CDR2 as YFSETQ. Trimming shortened V by 4 bases and J by 0 bases, and 9 bases separated the two germline ends. CDR3 length: 14 amino acids. This CDR3 is CASSTSGSTDTQYF. CDR3 sequence (DNA): TGCGCCAGCAGCACCAGCGGTAGCACAGATACGCAGTATTTT.

This chain links TRBV5-1 with TRBJ2-3, with 9 bases identical to TRBD2. The CDR3 length is 15 residues. Germline values: CDR1 SGHRS, CDR2 YFSETQ. V trimming: 5 bases; J trimming: 2 bases; junction bases outside the gene matches: 6. CDR3: CASRPSGRHTDTQYF. The DNA of the CDR3 is TGCGCCAGCAGACCCAGCGGGAGGCACACAGATACGCAGTATTTT.

The V gene is TRBV5-4, the J gene TRBJ1-2, with TRBD1 matching 10 bases. The CDR3 consists of 16 residues. With V trimmed by 0 bases and J by 4 bases, 6 bases remained unmatched. Germline assignment: CDR1 SGHNT and CDR2 YYREEE (reference sequence). CDR3 DNA: TGTGCCAGCAGCTTGGCCCGGGACAGGGGTAGCTATGGCTACACCTTC. Its translation: CASSLARDRGSYGYTF.

This chain connects TRBV18 to TRBJ2-7, with D tentatively TRBD1 (6 bases). CDR1 and CDR2 (germline): KGHSH, LQKENI. The length of the CDR3 is 15 residues. V shed 6 bases and J shed 4 bases, with 19 bases lying between them. Here the CDR3 reads CASSPQGTAGYEQYF. The CDR3 bases are TGTGCCAGCTCTCCGCAGGGGACGGCTGGATACGAGCAGTACTTC.

The chain employs TRBV7-2 and TRBJ1-2; the match to TRBD1 covers 12 bases. Losses at the gene ends were 3 bases for V and 6 bases for J; bases not matched to a gene: 8. CDR1 is SGHTA and CDR2 is FQGNSA in the germline V gene. The CDR3 spans 16 residues. The chain's CDR3 is CASSFRSGTGGHGYTF. As DNA, the CDR3 is TGTGCCAGCAGCTTCCGATCCGGGACAGGGGGCCATGGCTACACCTTC. Full variable domain (rest looked up from reference TRBV7-2 and TRBJ1-2): GAGVSQSPSNKVTEKGKDVELRCDPISGHTALYWYRQSLGQGLEFLIYFQGNSAPDKSGLPSDRFSAERTGGSVSTLTIQRTQQEDSAVYLCASSFRSGTGGHGYTFGSGTRLTVV.

The rearrangement uses TRBV11-3 and TRBJ2-7; D not certain. This CDR3 has 12 residues. CDR1 and CDR2 from the germline V gene are SGHNT and YENEEA. V was pared by 3 bases and J by 0 bases, with 3 bases between. CDR3 protein: CASSFLSYEQYF. CDR3 nucleotide sequence: TGTGCCAGCAGCTTTCTCTCCTACGAGCAGTACTTC.

This chain links TRBV5-1 with TRBJ1-1; no reliable D call. CDR3 length: 11 residues. The V end was cut by 3 bases, the J end by 2 bases, with 2 bases between. Germline loops: CDR1 SGHRS, CDR2 YFSETQ. CDR3 in DNA: TGCGCCAGCAGCTCAAACACTGAAGCTTTCTTT. Encoded protein: CASSSNTEAFF.